The clone carrying this T cell receptor beta chain was recorded many times. The sample's time point: before trial treatment. Advanced solid tumors lacking tumor-infiltrating lymphocytes were present in eligible patients. This specimen comes from a study of low-dose radiotherapy and immunotherapy resistance in tumors. Background on the study: Cohort 1 patients were irradiated with 0.5 Gy fractions every 2 weeks to 6.5 Gy total. Patients' oral aspirin dose was 300 mg daily across four cycles from cycle 1 day 1.

The CDR3 is made up of 14 amino acids. Losses at the gene ends were 8 bases for V and 6 bases for J; bases not matched to a gene: 12. Gene-specific TRAV and TRBV primers were used for first-strand cDNA, covering alpha and beta chains. Over roughly 19 PCR cycles, TCRs were amplified from a constant-region primer and V-primer adapter. One entry per CDR3 protein results from TCRdb running MiXCR on the reads. The sample contains 65,000 to 90,000 distinct CDR3 sequences, about 20% of which appear only once. The chain couples TRBV5-3 to TRBJ2-5, with 8 bases identical to TRBD1. TRBV5-3 is an ORF for which the function is uncertain. The TCR comes from a male donor with prostate cancer. The source material was PBMCs, sampled before treatment. The CDR3 coding sequence is TGTGCCAGCAGTCGCAGACAGGGGTTGCAGACCCAGTACTTC. Amino acid sequence: CASSRRQGLQTQYF.